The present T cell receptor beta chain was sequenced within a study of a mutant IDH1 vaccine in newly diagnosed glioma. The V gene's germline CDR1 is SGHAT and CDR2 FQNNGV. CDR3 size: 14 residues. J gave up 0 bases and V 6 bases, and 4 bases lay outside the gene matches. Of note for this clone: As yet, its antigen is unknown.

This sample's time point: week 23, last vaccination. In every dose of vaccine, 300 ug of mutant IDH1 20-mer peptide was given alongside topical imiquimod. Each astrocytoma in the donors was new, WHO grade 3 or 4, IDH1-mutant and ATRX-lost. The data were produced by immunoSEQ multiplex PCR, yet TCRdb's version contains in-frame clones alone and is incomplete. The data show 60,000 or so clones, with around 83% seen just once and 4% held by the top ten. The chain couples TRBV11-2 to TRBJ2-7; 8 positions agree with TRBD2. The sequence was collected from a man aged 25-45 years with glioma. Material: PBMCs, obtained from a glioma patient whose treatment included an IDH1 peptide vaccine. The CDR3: CASSSRGASYEQYF. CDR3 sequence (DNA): TGTGCCAGCAGTTCGCGGGGGGCCTCCTACGAGCAGTACTTC.